What follows are 28 T cell receptor beta chains derived from one specimen sequenced in a study of T cell repertoires in cytomegalovirus infection. TCRdb recomputed calls from the reads with MiXCR, one row per CDR3 protein. Altogether fewer than 400,000 distinct CDR3 sequences are present, 15% to 20% being singletons, with the ten largest covering around 9.3%. Material: PBMCs. The receptors originated from a human donor in good health (CMV status not recorded). Some clones in this sample may be carry-over from other donors' samples.

This clonotype has at least ten counts. The V call is TRBV4-3, the J call TRBJ2-3; a weak D match, TRBD2 (6 bases). The CDR3 spans 12 residues. V was trimmed by 3 bases and J by 7 bases, leaving 8 bases between them. Germline CDR1 LGHNA, CDR2 YSLEER. The CDR3 sequence is CASSQEGNTQYF. The CDR3 DNA follows: TGCGCCAGCAGCCAGGAGGGAAATACGCAGTATTTT.

The chain carries TRBV15 and TRBJ1-5, with a weak D call TRBD1 (5 bases). The CDR3 length is 14 residues. CDR1 LNHNV and CDR2 YYDKDF come from the germline V gene (reference sequence). V lost 0 bases and J 6 bases, leaving 9 bases between the germline ends. CDR3 sequence: CATSREGRGQPQHF. CDR3 DNA sequence: TGTGCCACCAGCAGAGAGGGGCGGGGTCAGCCCCAGCATTTT.

The genes are TRBV5-6 and TRBJ2-1; TRBD2 aligns across 9 bases. V dropped 7 bases and J dropped 8; count of bases not matched to a gene: 10. CDR3 size: 14 residues. Per germline, CDR1 SGHDT and CDR2 YYEEEE. This chain's CDR3 is CASEGLAGSDEQFF. DNA for the CDR3: TGTGCCAGCGAGGGGCTAGCGGGAAGTGATGAGCAGTTCTTC. The full variable domain, with the rest looked up from reference TRBV5-6 and TRBJ2-1, is DAGVTQSPTHLIKTRGQQVTLRCSPKSGHDTVSWYQQALGQGPQFIFQYYEEEERQRGNFPDRFSGHQFPNYSSELNVNALLLGDSALYLCASEGLAGSDEQFFGPGTRLTVL.

This clonotype occurred once. V is TRBV29-1 and J is TRBJ2-1; TRBD2 is a possible D gene (6 bases). Germline V CDR1 and CDR2: SQVTM, ANQGSEA. The CDR3 consists of 15 residues. V shed 5 bases and J shed 2 bases, with 16 bases lying between them. The CDR3 bases are TGCAGCGTTTCCCCGGGCGGGGTAGCCTACAATGAGCAGTTCTTC. It specifies CSVSPGGVAYNEQFF.

About this clonotype itself: This may be a read error, as it is one base from a much larger clone. The J gene is TRBJ2-7, the V gene TRBV25-1, with 8 bases fitting TRBD2. Germline-derived CDR1 and CDR2 are MGHDK and SYGVNS. CDR3 length: 13 residues. CDR3 sequence: CASSWREDYEHYF. CDR3 in DNA: TGTGCCAGCAGTTGGCGGGAGGACTACGAGCATTACTTC.

The table lists this clonotype with a few counts. The rearrangement joins TRBV15 to TRBJ1-5, with D hard to call. Per the germline V gene, CDR1 is LNHNV and CDR2 is YYDKDF (reference sequence). This CDR3 contains 17 residues. Trimming shortened V by 1 base and J by 7 bases, and 20 bases separated the two germline ends. CDR3 in amino acids: CATSRGRAVGGDQPQHF. CDR3 nucleotide sequence: TGTGCCACCAGCAGAGGTCGGGCCGTAGGTGGAGACCAGCCCCAGCATTTT. Full variable domain (rest looked up from reference TRBV15 and TRBJ1-5): DAMVIQNPRYQVTQFGKPVTLSCSQTLNHNVMYWYQQKSSQAPKLLFHYYDKDFNNEADTPDNFQSRRPNTSFCFLDIRSPGLGDTAMYLCATSRGRAVGGDQPQHFGDGTRLSIL.

This clonotype was seen a handful of times. The chain employs TRBV7-2 and TRBJ2-3; the match to TRBD2 covers 11 bases. V lost 10 bases and J lost 4; bases outside the gene matches: 7. The CDR3 contains 14 residues. Looked up from germline, CDR1 is SGHTA and CDR2 is FQGNSA. In DNA, the CDR3 is TGTGCCATACCCGGGACTAGCGGAGCAGATACGCAGTATTTT. It encodes CAIPGTSGADTQYF.

This clonotype showed up many times. The chain is built from TRBV4-2 and TRBJ2-6; D gene ambiguous. V gave up 1 base and J gave up 4 bases, with 14 bases separating them. CDR3 length: 17 residues. Germline V gene data show CDR1 as LGHNA and CDR2 as YNFKEQ. The DNA of the CDR3 is TGTGCCAGCAGCCAAGGGGTCTCGAGTGGAGGGGCCAACGTCCTGACTTTC. Protein sequence: CASSQGVSSGGANVLTF.

This clonotype has ten or more counts. V usage is TRBV7-2 and J usage is TRBJ1-1; tentative D call: TRBD1 (5 bases). The V gene's germline CDR1 is SGHTA and CDR2 FQGNSA. The CDR3 loop spans 14 amino acids. Trimming pared 5 bases from V and 0 bases from J, leaving 10 bases between. The CDR3 protein is CASSQGPMNTEAFF. DNA for the CDR3: TGTGCCAGCAGCCAGGGACCCATGAACACTGAAGCTTTCTTT.

This clonotype was picked up many times. V gene TRBV7-2 combines with J gene TRBJ2-1, with D unclear. The CDR3 is made up of 13 amino acids. The V gene's germline CDR1 is SGHTA and CDR2 FQGNSA. Between the trimmed V and J ends, which lost 1 base and 8 bases, there was a span of 9 bases. CDR3 DNA: TGTGCCAGCAGCTTAGGGCCTGGTGATGAGCAGTTCTTC. As protein: CASSLGPGDEQFF.

This clonotype was seen at least ten times. This chain links TRBV6-1 with TRBJ2-7, with a tentative D call TRBD1 (5 bases). The CDR3 is made up of 13 amino acids. The germline V gene has CDR1 MNHNS and CDR2 SASEGT. Trimming removed 8 bases from V and 6 bases from J, with 17 bases in between. The CDR3 sequence: CASGAGSLREQYV. The DNA of the CDR3 is TGTGCCAGCGGGGCCGGGTCCCTCCGCGAGCAGTACGTC.

CDR3 region: CASSPRGFRQETQYF. CDR3 bases: TGTGCCAGCAGCCCCCGAGGGTTTAGACAAGAGACCCAGTACTTC. This rearrangement joins TRBV11-2 to TRBJ2-5, with D possibly TRBD2 on 5 matching bases. V shed 5 bases and J shed 2 bases, with 15 bases lying between them. Looked up from germline, CDR1 is SGHAT and CDR2 is FQNNGV. This CDR3 has 15 residues.

This clonotype was picked up a small number of times. V is TRBV12-3 or TRBV12-4 and J is TRBJ1-5; D may be TRBD1 (5 bases). The CDR3 has 15 residues. V was pared by 3 bases and J by 7 bases, with 16 bases between. The CDR3 loop reads CASSFGGGEGQPQHF. CDR3 DNA sequence: TGTGCCAGCAGTTTCGGGGGGGGAGAGGGGCAGCCCCAGCATTTT.

As for this clonotype: Given a much more abundant clone one base away, this may be a read error. As the CDR3 is not closed by the conserved phenylalanine or tryptophan, this likely results from a read error. The rearrangement links TRBV7-2 to TRBJ2-1; 7 nucleotides agree with TRBD2. In germline, CDR1 is SGHTA, CDR2 FQGNSA. The CDR3 extends over 16 amino acids. With 5 bases clipped from V and 7 bases from J, the junction kept 14 bases outside the gene matches. CDR3 DNA: TGTGCCAGCAGCCCCCGGGGCTTGGCGGGAGCGAATGAGCAGTTCCTC. This codes for CASSPRGLAGANEQFL.

This clonotype came up many times. The chain recombines TRBV6-1 with TRBJ1-1, with a weak D call TRBD1 (6 bases). V lost 5 bases and J 1 base, leaving 11 bases between the germline ends. Germline CDR1 reads MNHNS; CDR2 reads SASEGT. The CDR3 runs to 14 residues. The DNA of the CDR3 is TGTGCCAGCAGTTCAGGGACATCGAACACTGAAGCTTTCTTT. It codes for CASSSGTSNTEAFF.

V is TRBV15 and J is TRBJ2-5; 7 bases line up with TRBD2. The CDR3 runs to 17 residues. CDR1 LNHNV and CDR2 YYDKDF come from the germline V gene (reference sequence). With 0 bases clipped from V and 4 bases from J, the junction kept 11 bases outside the gene matches. CDR3 protein: CATSRDPPGGSAETQYF. CDR3 in DNA: TGTGCCACCAGCAGAGATCCTCCGGGAGGTTCGGCAGAGACCCAGTACTTC.

The J gene is TRBJ1-6, the V gene TRBV6-1; 9 nucleotides line up with TRBD1. With V trimmed by 9 bases and J by 7 bases, 7 bases remained unmatched. This CDR3 comprises 14 residues. Per germline, CDR1 MNHNS and CDR2 SASEGT. The CDR3 nucleotides are TGTGCCAGTTCGTACAGGGGGCCGAATTCACCCCTCCACTTT. This codes for CASSYRGPNSPLHF.

The sample holds a few counts of this clonotype. The CDR3 bases are TGTGCCAGCAGCCCACCGGGGGGCGGGAGGGTCGGTCGTGGCGGGGAGCTGTTTTTT. Translation: CASSPPGGGRVGRGGELFF. The chain uses TRBV11-2 and TRBJ2-2; 9 bases match TRBD2. Losses at the gene ends were 5 bases for V and 7 bases for J; bases not matched to a gene: 20. Germline lookup yields CDR1 SGHAT and CDR2 FQNNGV. CDR3 length equals 19 residues.

About this clonotype itself: This could be a read error, since a much larger clone is one nucleotide away. The chain recombines TRBV28 with TRBJ2-5; D is undetermined. The germline V gene encodes CDR1 MDHEN and CDR2 SYDVKM. This CDR3 region has 13 residues. CDR3: CASSLLLQETQDF. CDR3 coding DNA: TGTGCCAGCAGTTTGTTGCTACAAGAGACCCAGGACTTC.

For this clonotype: This may arise from a read error, as a much more abundant clone is one base away. Without the conserved terminal phenylalanine or tryptophan, this CDR3 likely stems from a read error. V and J are TRBV7-2 and TRBJ2-5, with 8 bases lining up with TRBD2. The CDR3 covers 14 residues. The junction had 5 bases not matched to a gene; V was cut back by 3 bases and J by 5 bases. Germline-derived CDR1 and CDR2 are SGHTA and FQGNSA. The CDR3 DNA reads as TGTGCCAGCAGCTTCCAACGGGGGGGTGAGACCCAGTACTCC. Translated: CASSFQRGGETQYS.

In regard to this clonotype: Just one base apart from a much larger clone, this may be a read error. This chain uses TRBV7-9 with TRBJ1-1; the D is unclear. Trimming took 5 bases from V and 3 from J, leaving 16 bases between them. The CDR3 is made up of 15 amino acids. CDR1 is SEHNR, CDR2 FQNEAQ, per germline (reference sequence). CDR3 in DNA: TGTGCCAGCAGCCGGCAGATACCCAAACACACTGAAGCTTTCTTT. Its protein product is CASSRQIPKHTEAFF. Using reference TRBV7-9 and TRBJ1-1 for the parts outside the CDR3, the full variable domain is DTGVSQNPRHKITKRGQNVTFRCDPISEHNRLYWYRQTLGQGPEFLTYFQNEAQLEKSRLLSDRFSAERPKGSFSTLEIQRTEQGDSAMYLCASSRQIPKHTEAFFGQGTRLTVV.

The table lists this clonotype with many counts. J is TRBJ2-1 and V is TRBV19; tentative D call: TRBD2 (5 bases). The CDR3 runs 16 residues. Germline-derived CDR1 and CDR2 are LNHDA and SQIVND (reference sequence). Trimming shortened V by 6 bases and J by 1 base, and 16 bases separated the two germline ends. This chain's CDR3 is CASRRTGLPSYNEQFF. CDR3 nucleotides: TGTGCCAGTAGACGGACTGGGCTACCATCCTACAATGAGCAGTTCTTC.

The chain is built from TRBV7-2 and TRBJ2-1; the D is unclear. The CDR3 length is 12 residues. V lost 1 base and J 7 bases, leaving 5 bases between the germline ends. CDR1 and CDR2 from the germline V gene are SGHTA and FQGNSA. CDR3 sequence reads: CASSLDKNEQFF. CDR3 DNA: TGTGCCAGCAGCTTAGATAAGAATGAGCAGTTCTTC. Based on the CDR3 plus reference TRBV7-2 and TRBJ2-1, the full variable domain is GAGVSQSPSNKVTEKGKDVELRCDPISGHTALYWYRQSLGQGLEFLIYFQGNSAPDKSGLPSDRFSAERTGGSVSTLTIQRTQQEDSAVYLCASSLDKNEQFFGPGTRLTVL.

The sample holds many counts of this clonotype. The chain has TRBV7-2 and TRBJ2-7, with unresolved D. Trimming shortened V by 1 base and J by 5 bases, and 9 bases separated the two germline ends. Germline V gene lookup returns CDR1 SGHTA and CDR2 FQGNSA. The CDR3 totals 13 residues. The CDR3 sequence: CASSLGVWDEQYF. In nucleotides, the CDR3 is TGTGCCAGCAGCTTAGGGGTCTGGGACGAGCAGTACTTC.

In this sample, this clonotype turned up a few times. The V gene is TRBV5-1, the J gene TRBJ2-3; 10 positions agree with TRBD2. The CDR3 runs to 15 residues. Germline values: CDR1 SGHRS, CDR2 YFSETQ. The ends lost 0 bases at V and 5 bases at J; junction bases unmatched: 3. The DNA for the CDR3 is TGCGCCAGCAGCTTGGCTAGCGGGGGCAGAGATACGCAGTATTTT. It specifies CASSLASGGRDTQYF.

This clonotype was detected a few times. The rearrangement uses TRBV19 and TRBJ2-1, with D perhaps TRBD1 (5 bases). Deletions cut 5 bases from V and 6 bases from J, with 17 bases between. CDR3 size: 15 residues. Germline values: CDR1 LNHDA, CDR2 SQIVND (reference sequence). This chain's CDR3 is CASSSWAGSSNEQFF. The CDR3 nucleotides read TGTGCCAGTAGTTCATGGGCAGGGTCTAGCAATGAGCAGTTCTTC.

The sample holds many counts of this clonotype. This sequence joins TRBV12-3 or TRBV12-4 and TRBJ2-1; D uncertain. This CDR3 spans 11 amino acids. Deletions cut 5 bases from V and 13 bases from J, with 12 bases between. The CDR3 protein is CASSRQDIQFF. The CDR3 DNA reads as TGTGCCAGCAGTCGGCAAGACATTCAGTTCTTC.

The sample holds one count of this clonotype. A much bigger clone sits one base away, suggesting this may be a read error. The rearrangement joins TRBV7-9 to TRBJ1-1, with D unclear. CDR1 is SEHNR and CDR2 is FQNEAQ in the germline V gene (reference sequence). This CDR3 has 14 amino acids. The DNA for the CDR3 is TGTGCCGGCAGCTTGGGCAGCAAGAACACTGAAGCTTTCTTT. Encoded protein: CAGSLGSKNTEAFF.